Sequencing of this T cell receptor (beta chain) was carried out in a study of blood T cells in healthy people across ages. Study-wide points: No one knew whether donors had CMV, which possibly confounded expanded clonotype changes. TCR beta diversity tracked closely with naive T cell percentage. Among T cells, TCR beta diversity per million cells dropped roughly linearly as age rose.

Germline lookup yields CDR1 MGHDK and CDR2 SYGVNS. The CDR3 has 13 amino acids. With a J-beta primer mix and a sample-barcoded 5' primer, a second PCR ran roughly 6 to 12 cycles. One entry per CDR3 protein results from TCRdb running MiXCR on the 5' RACE reads. The sample holds 1,500,000 or so distinct CDR3 sequences, 59% seen once. At least 6.5 million PBMCs were isolated per sample. Details on this clonotype: Its antigen remains unknown. The junction and the germline gene differ at one end; a read error may be behind it.

J is TRBJ2-5 and V is TRBV25-1; the match to TRBD2 covers 9 bases. The sample was blood. The receptor was derived from a young man in good health. CDR3 coding DNA: TGTACCAGCGGTAGCGGGGGTAAAGAGGCCCAGTACTTC. It specifies CTSGSGGKEAQYF.